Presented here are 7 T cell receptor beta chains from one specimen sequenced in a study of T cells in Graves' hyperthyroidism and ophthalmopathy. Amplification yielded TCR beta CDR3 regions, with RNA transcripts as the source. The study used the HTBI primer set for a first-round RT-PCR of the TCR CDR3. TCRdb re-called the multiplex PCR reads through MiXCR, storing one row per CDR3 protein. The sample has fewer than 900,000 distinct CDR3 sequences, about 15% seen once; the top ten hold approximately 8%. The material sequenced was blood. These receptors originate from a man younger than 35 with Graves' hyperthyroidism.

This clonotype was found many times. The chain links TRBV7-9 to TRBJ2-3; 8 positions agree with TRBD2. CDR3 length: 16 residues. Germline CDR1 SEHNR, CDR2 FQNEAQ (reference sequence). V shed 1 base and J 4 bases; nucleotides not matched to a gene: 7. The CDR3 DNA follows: TGTGCCAGCAGCTTAGTTCCGGGAGGGCCTCCAGATACGCAGTATTTT. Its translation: CASSLVPGGPPDTQYF.

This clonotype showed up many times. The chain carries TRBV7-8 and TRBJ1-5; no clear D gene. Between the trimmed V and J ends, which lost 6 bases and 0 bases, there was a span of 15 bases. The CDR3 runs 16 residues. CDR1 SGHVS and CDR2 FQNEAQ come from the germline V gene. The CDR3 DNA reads TGTGCCAGCAGTCCCCTCCCAGGTTATAGCAATCAGCCCCAGCATTTT. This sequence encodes CASSPLPGYSNQPQHF.

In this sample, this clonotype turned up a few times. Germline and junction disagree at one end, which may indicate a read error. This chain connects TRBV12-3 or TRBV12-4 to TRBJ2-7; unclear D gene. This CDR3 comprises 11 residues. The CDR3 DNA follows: TGTGCCAGCAGCCTAGGATACGAGCAGTGCTTC. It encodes CASSLGYEQCF.

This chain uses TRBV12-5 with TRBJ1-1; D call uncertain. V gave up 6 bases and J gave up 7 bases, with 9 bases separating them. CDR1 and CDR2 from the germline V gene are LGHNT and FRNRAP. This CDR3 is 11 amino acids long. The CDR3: CASGDSYEAFF. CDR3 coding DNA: TGTGCTAGTGGCGATTCCTATGAAGCTTTCTTT.

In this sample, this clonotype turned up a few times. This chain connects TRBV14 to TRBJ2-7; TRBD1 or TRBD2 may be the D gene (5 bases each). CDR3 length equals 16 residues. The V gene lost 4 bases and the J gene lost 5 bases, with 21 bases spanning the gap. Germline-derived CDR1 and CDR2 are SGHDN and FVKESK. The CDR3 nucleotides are TGTGCCAGCAGCCCGTCGGGGCAGGGAAGTTGGGACGAGCAGTACTTC. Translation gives CASSPSGQGSWDEQYF.

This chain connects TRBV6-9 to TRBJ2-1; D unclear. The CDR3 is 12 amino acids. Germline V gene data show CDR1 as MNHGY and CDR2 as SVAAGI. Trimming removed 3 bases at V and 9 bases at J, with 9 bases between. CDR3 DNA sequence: TGTGCCAGCAGTTACAAATGGGGTGAGCAGTTCTTC. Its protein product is CASSYKWGEQFF.

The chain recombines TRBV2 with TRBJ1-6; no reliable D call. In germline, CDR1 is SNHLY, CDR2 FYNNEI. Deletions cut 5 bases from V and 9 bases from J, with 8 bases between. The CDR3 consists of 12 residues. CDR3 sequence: CASSLHGSPLHF. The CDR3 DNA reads TGTGCCAGCAGTTTACATGGTTCACCCCTCCACTTT.